Described below is a single TCR beta chain sequence and its context. What it recognizes is unknown. This specimen belongs to a study of blood T cell dynamics during melanoma immunotherapy. Germline V lookup: CDR1 SGHNT, CDR2 YYREEE (reference sequence). V shed 0 bases and J shed 10 bases, with 18 bases lying between them. The CDR3 extends over 15 amino acids. Time point noted: pre-treatment baseline. Some clones are missing from TCRdb's copy, which holds only in-frame ones; the method was immunoSEQ multiplex PCR. Found here are around 20,000 clones, 89% of them singletons; the top ten hold roughly 1.2%. General observations from the study: At W3, later disease-control patients showed bifurcated PBMC repertoire changes, unlike progressors.

The material was blood, obtained from a patient treated with checkpoint blockade. The rearrangement uses TRBV5-4 and TRBJ2-3; D tentatively reads TRBD1 or TRBD2 (5 bases each). This receptor was obtained from a human donor with melanoma. CDR3: CASSLVGRDLGSQYF. DNA of the CDR3: TGTGCCAGCAGCTTGGTGGGTCGGGACCTAGGATCGCAGTATTTT.